This T cell receptor beta chain stems from a study of T cells in Graves' hyperthyroidism and ophthalmopathy. Germline CDR1 is SGHTA and CDR2 is FQGNSA. The length of the CDR3 is 17 residues. Unmatched junction bases numbered 5, after V lost 5 bases and J lost 0 bases. The study's findings and limits: Among thyroid clonotypes expanded above 0.001, most also appeared in blood.

No ophthalmopathy progression within 18 months constituted stable Graves' hyperthyroidism. Patients having uncontrolled infection, another autoimmune disease, pregnancy or lactation were not included. The source material, RNA transcripts, was used to amplify TCR beta CDR3 regions. The primer set for the first-round RT-PCR of the TCR CDR3 was HTBI. Using its own MiXCR run on the multiplex PCR reads, TCRdb lists one record per CDR3 protein. The table lists fewer than 700,000 distinct CDR3 sequences, around 15% of them singletons. This clonotype showed up many times. Its target is not known. Sequenced: blood. The rearrangement joins TRBV7-2 to TRBJ2-2, with 11 bases matching TRBD2. The source of this sequence is a woman aged 25-40 years with Graves' hyperthyroidism. The CDR3 DNA follows: TGTGCCAGCAGCCTAGTGGGACTAGCGGCGAACACCGGGGAGCTGTTTTTT. Protein product: CASSLVGLAANTGELFF.